This note documents a single T cell receptor (beta chain) sequence. As yet, its antigen is unknown. The junction departs from the called germline gene at one end, perhaps through a read error. Other DNA variants within this sample encode the same CDR3. The record originates from a study of graft-versus-host responses after intestinal transplantation. General study points: High graft-versus-host to host-versus-graft T cell clonal ratios marked allografts of patients with graft-donor macrochimerism. Ileal or blood samples showed some GvH clones first, and such clones were also found in recipient marrow.

TCRdb's table, derived via immunoSEQ multiplex PCR, lists solely in-frame clones and lacks some. The repertoire includes about 41,000 clones, around 96% of them detected once, and about 0.55% sits in the top ten. This TCR came from a human donor who was the organ donor for an intestinal transplant. The sample here was unstimulated CD8+ T cells sorted from spleen or lymph node cells, taken before transplant.

CDR3 residues: CASSLAWGQPQHF. The DNA of the CDR3 is TGCGCCAGCAGTTTAGCCTGGGGTCAGCCCCAGCATTTT. This chain joins TRBV27 and TRBJ1-5; D is ambiguous. This CDR3 is 13 amino acids long. Germline CDR1 MNHEY, CDR2 SMNVEV (reference sequence).